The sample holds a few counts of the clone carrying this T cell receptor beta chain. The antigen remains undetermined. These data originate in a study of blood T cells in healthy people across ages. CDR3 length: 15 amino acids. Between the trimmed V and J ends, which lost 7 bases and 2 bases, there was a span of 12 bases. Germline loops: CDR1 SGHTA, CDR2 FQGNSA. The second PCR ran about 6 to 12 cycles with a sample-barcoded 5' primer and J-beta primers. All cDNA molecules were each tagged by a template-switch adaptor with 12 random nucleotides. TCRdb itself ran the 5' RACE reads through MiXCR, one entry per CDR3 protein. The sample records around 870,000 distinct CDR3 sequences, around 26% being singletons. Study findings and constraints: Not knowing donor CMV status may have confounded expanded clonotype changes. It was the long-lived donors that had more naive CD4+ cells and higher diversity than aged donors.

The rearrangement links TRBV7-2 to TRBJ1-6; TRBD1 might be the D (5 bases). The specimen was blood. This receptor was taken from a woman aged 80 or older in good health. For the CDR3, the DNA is TGTGCCAGCAAGATCGGGGCCGCCTATAATTCACCCCTCCACTTT. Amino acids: CASKIGAAYNSPLHF.